A single sample gave rise to the 8 T cell receptor beta chains below, sequenced in a study of T cells of healthy individuals. In TCRdb, the 5' RACE reads were re-called with MiXCR into one record per CDR3 protein. This table has roughly 87,000 distinct CDR3 sequences, around 17% appearing once. The origin of the receptors is a human donor in good health.

In its sample, this clonotype was seen a few times. This chain joins TRBV4-1 and TRBJ1-5; D is perhaps TRBD1 (5 bases). The CDR3 has 14 residues. Germline V gene data show CDR1 as MGHRA and CDR2 as YSYEKL. The V and J ends lost 1 base and 4 bases respectively, with 8 bases between them. The CDR3 DNA is TGCGCCAGCAGCCAAGTGGGGGGGAATCAGCCCCAGCATTTT. As protein: CASSQVGGNQPQHF.

This clonotype was observed at least ten times. The CDR3 here is CASRTRQGAAYNEQFF. CDR3 DNA sequence: TGTGCCAGCAGAACTCGACAGGGGGCGGCCTACAATGAGCAGTTCTTC. The genes are TRBV28 and TRBJ2-1; 10 bases map to TRBD1. The CDR3 totals 16 residues. V lost 6 bases to trimming and J lost 2 bases; unmatched junction nucleotides: 7. The germline V gene encodes CDR1 MDHEN and CDR2 SYDVKM.

This clonotype was counted many times. The chain joins TRBV28 to TRBJ2-6; D is undetermined. The CDR3 loop spans 15 amino acids. Germline CDR1 and CDR2: MDHEN and SYDVKM. CDR3 residues: CAAKGYHSGANVLTF. The CDR3 nucleotides read TGTGCAGCCAAGGGCTACCACTCTGGGGCCAACGTCCTGACTTTC.

This chain links TRBV28 with TRBJ2-4; the match to TRBD1 covers 10 bases. The V and J ends lost 4 bases and 0 bases, in that order; junction bases with no gene match: 12. There are 19 residues in the CDR3. Per the germline V gene, CDR1 is MDHEN and CDR2 is SYDVKM. The CDR3 region has the DNA TGTGCCAGCAGTTGGGCCGGGACAGGGGTGGGATTAGCCAAAAACATTCAGTACTTC. This codes for CASSWAGTGVGLAKNIQYF.

The table lists this clonotype with many counts. The chain joins TRBV30 to TRBJ2-2; D is unclear. Deletions cut 3 bases from V and 4 bases from J, with 9 bases between. Germline CDR1 GTSNPN, CDR2 SVGIG (reference sequence). This CDR3 spans 13 amino acids. The CDR3: CAWRAYFTGELFF. DNA for the CDR3: TGTGCCTGGAGGGCTTATTTCACCGGGGAGCTGTTTTTT.

This clonotype showed up many times. The rearrangement uses TRBV28 and TRBJ2-7; 7 bases map to TRBD1. V trimming: 6 bases; J trimming: 3 bases; junction bases outside the gene matches: 8. Looked up from germline, CDR1 is MDHEN and CDR2 is SYDVKM. The CDR3 loop spans 14 amino acids. The CDR3: CASRRQGENYEQYF. The CDR3 DNA reads as TGTGCCAGCAGGCGACAGGGAGAGAACTACGAGCAGTACTTC.

Many counts were recorded for this clonotype. The DNA for the CDR3 is TGTGCCAGCAGTAAACAGGGTGGCGTAGGGGTGCCCCAGTACTTC. Protein sequence: CASSKQGGVGVPQYF. The chain combines TRBV12-3 or TRBV12-4 with TRBJ2-5, with D tentatively TRBD1 (6 bases). CDR3 length: 15 amino acids. Trimming took 5 bases from V and 9 from J, leaving 22 bases between them.

This rearrangement joins TRBV6-5 to TRBJ1-5; 7 bases map to TRBD1. The CDR3 extends over 12 amino acids. Germline trimming cut 6 bases from V and 11 bases from J; bases unmatched to any gene: 7. CDR1 is MNHEY and CDR2 is SVGAGI in the germline V gene. The chain's CDR3 is CASSRGSGAQHF. CDR3 bases: TGTGCCAGCAGCAGGGGGAGCGGGGCCCAGCATTTT.